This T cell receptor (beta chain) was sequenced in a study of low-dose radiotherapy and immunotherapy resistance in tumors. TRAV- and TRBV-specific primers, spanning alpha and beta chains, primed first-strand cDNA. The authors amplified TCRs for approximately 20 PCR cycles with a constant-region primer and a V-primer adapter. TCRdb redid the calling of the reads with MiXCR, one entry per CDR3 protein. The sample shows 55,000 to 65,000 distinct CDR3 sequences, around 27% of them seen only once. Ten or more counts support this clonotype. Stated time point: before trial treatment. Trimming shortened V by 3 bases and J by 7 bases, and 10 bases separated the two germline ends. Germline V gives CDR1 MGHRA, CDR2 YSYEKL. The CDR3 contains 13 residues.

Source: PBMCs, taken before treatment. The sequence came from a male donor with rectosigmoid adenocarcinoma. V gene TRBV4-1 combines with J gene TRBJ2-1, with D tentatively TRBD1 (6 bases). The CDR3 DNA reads TGCGCCAGCAGCCAGGACAGTGAAAATGAGCAGTTCTTC. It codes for CASSQDSENEQFF.